The following is a TCR beta chain sequence with its context. Which antigen it targets is not known. Nothing much larger sits one base from this clone, and base qualities are not available. This sample is part of a study of shared clonotypes between healthy human individuals (dated by TCRdb to about 2020). Context from the whole study: The cohort comprised two women and a few men aged 18 to 49 years. For each donor, three plates each were used for CD4 naive and CD4 memory, two plates were used for CD8 naive, and one plate was used for CD8 memory. The study deeply sequenced blood TCR repertoires of five healthy adults to estimate repertoire size and the extent of clonotype sharing between individuals. To increase sequencing depth and limit assay-specific biases, different laboratories used diverse techniques to prepare libraries and sequence TCR repertoires. Per donor, leukapheresis produced somewhere between about 0.94 and 9 billion PBMCs.

V lost 0 bases and J lost 4 bases; the stretch between them is 14 bases long. CDR1 SGDLS and CDR2 YYNGEE are derived from the germline V gene. The CDR3 numbers 16 residues from cysteine through phenylalanine. Kept here is only the CDR3 DNA, which spans 48 bases and is read in frame from base 1. The paper's findings and limits, for the study overall: Because the study included a small number of donors, the genetic and exposure-history diversity represented was limited. Naive subsets generally had larger estimated clonotype richness than memory subsets. Even with the large sequencing depth, rarefaction of the sorted-subset datasets indicated that sequencing was incomplete. Pairwise subsampling indicated that sequencing depth was expected to affect the degree of clonotype sharing among donors. Sharing across a handful of donors was observed for around 5% of naive CD4, over 3% of naive CD8, over 2% of memory CD4, and around 0.4% of memory CD8 clonotypes. Only blood was sampled, and tissue TCR repertoires likely differ from those in blood. Compared with non-shared clonotypes, clonotypes shared by all four sorted-subset donors had higher generation probabilities.

The donors were healthy, HIV-negative adults with no recently reported acute infections or vaccinations. All donors were Caucasian adults living in Nashville, Tennessee, USA. Magnetic negative selection was used to enrich CD4+ T cells, after which naive cells were positively selected on CD45RA and the negative fraction became the memory subset. After blood collection by leukapheresis, PBMCs were isolated using Ficoll-Histopaque density gradient centrifugation and then cryopreserved in the vapor phase of liquid nitrogen. Analytical flow cytometry was used to check the purity and quantity of every magnetically sorted T cell population. Genomic DNA was isolated from every sorted fraction and measured by UV absorbance on a Nanodrop 2000c. Using the deep immunoSEQ assay, TCR CDR3 regions were amplified from genomic DNA by multiplex PCR. Extracted genomic DNA from each cell subset was spread evenly across all wells of several immunoSEQ 96-well plates, with each plate serving as a replicate. For sorted subsets, about 200 ng genomic DNA, equal to tens of thousands of T cell genomes, was loaded into each replicate PCR. The purified libraries were quantified using a Qubit 3.0 fluorometer, sized with a Bioanalyzer 2100, and then quantified again using the KAPA Library Quantification kit. Each immunoSEQ 96-well plate was sequenced on its own single-read 150-cycle Illumina NextSeq 550 flow cell. From the authors' description of their analysis: Because the immunoSEQ output included only junctional sequences and no quality scores, the filtering could not be the same as the filtering used for full-length reads. To assign V/J genes and CDR3, sequences were annotated using PyIR, a Python wrapper for IgBLAST v1.9, with IMGT germline references. Any read was removed if the V/J assignment was weak (E-value above 1e-6), the CDR3 was missing, or the read contained stop codons, out-of-frame junctions, or ambiguous translated residues. A V3J clonotype was defined by an identical inferred V gene, J gene, and CDR3 amino acid sequence. Percentage overlap between repertoires was calculated by dividing the number of shared unique clonotypes by the size of the smaller repertoire. Three approaches were used to assess repertoire richness: RTK rarefaction, the Chao1 estimator, and Recon v2.1 estimates of unobserved clonotypes. OLGA was used to compute generation probabilities for all TCRbeta clonotypes that the gDNA method yielded from a few donors. Here the immuneACCESS table is served through TCRdb, limited to in-frame sequences with V and J called. Missing clones are a known gap in these copies; in checked studies unresolved V genes cover under half, and the rest lacks a known reason. The V and J calls and the clone size are those of that table, but D and trimming were determined from the DNA. Recorded for this sample are approximately 2.1 million clones; over 85% of them occurred a single time. The top ten hold about 0.39% of the sample.

The sample comprised naive CD4+ T cells from PBMCs. The meaning of the sample's cell subset or site label: CD45RA+ positively selected. The TCR was taken from a man in his late teens or twenties in good health. Some clones in this sample may be carry-over from other donors' samples. Rearrangement joined TRBV9 to TRBJ1-3; confidence is insufficient to name the D gene. The DNA reads as follows: TGTGCCAGCAGCGTAGCTCCGGGCGCCACGGGAAACACCATATATTTT. The translation is CASSVAPGATGNTIYF.